This T cell receptor (beta chain) emerged from a study of blood T cells in healthy people across ages. All donors came from Russia, were Caucasian and healthy, and spanned ages roughly 6 to 100. A J-beta primer mix and a sample-barcoded 5' primer were used in a second PCR of roughly 7 to 12 cycles. TCRdb analysed the 5' RACE reads with MiXCR anew, one entry per CDR3 protein. Of more than 700,000 distinct CDR3 sequences listed, 46% are singletons. This CDR3 contains 13 residues. The junction had 4 bases not matched to a gene; V was cut back by 6 bases and J by 8 bases. CDR1 and CDR2 (germline): SGHAT, FQNNGV.

This receptor was obtained from a man at least 80 years old in good health. The sample taken for sequencing was blood. The gene calls are TRBV11-2 and TRBJ2-1; 10 bases are a match to TRBD2. CDR3 in DNA: TGTGCCAGCAGACCTAGCGGGGGCGATGAGCAGTTCTTC. Encoded protein: CASRPSGGDEQFF.